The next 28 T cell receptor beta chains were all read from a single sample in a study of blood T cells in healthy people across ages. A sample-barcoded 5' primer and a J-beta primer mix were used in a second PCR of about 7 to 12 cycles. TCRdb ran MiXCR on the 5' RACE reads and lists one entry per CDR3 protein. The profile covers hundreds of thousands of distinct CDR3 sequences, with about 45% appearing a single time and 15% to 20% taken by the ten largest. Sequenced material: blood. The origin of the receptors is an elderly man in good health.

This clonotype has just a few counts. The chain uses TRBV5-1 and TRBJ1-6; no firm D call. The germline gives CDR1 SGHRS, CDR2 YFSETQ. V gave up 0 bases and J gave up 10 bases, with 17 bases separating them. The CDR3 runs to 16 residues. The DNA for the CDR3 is TGCGCCAGCAGCTTGGACCAGGCGCCCTCGGGGTCACCCCTCCACTTT. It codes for CASSLDQAPSGSPLHF. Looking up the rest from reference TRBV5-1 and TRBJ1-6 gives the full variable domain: KAGVTQTPRYLIKTRGQQVTLSCSPISGHRSVSWYQQTPGQGLQFLFEYFSETQRNKGNFPGRFSGRQFSNSRSEMNVSTLELGDSALYLCASSLDQAPSGSPLHFGNGTRLTVT.

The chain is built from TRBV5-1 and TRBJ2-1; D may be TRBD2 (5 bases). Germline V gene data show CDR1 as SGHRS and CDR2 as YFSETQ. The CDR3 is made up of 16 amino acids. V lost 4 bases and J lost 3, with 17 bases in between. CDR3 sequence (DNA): TGCGCCAGCAGCCCCAGAGAGGGCGGATACTACAATGAGCAGTTCTTC. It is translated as CASSPREGGYYNEQFF.

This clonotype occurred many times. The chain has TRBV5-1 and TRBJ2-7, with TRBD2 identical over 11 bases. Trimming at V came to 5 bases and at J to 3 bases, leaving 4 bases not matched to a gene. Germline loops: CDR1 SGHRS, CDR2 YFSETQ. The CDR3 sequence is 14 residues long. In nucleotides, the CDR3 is TGCGCCAGCAGACAACTAGCGGGAGACTACGAGCAGTACTTC. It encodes CASRQLAGDYEQYF.

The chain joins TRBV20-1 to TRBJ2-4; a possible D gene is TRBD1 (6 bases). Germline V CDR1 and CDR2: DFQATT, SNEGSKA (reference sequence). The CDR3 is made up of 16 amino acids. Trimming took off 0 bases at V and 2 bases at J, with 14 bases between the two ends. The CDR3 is CSARDSKDRSKNIQYF. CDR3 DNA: TGCAGTGCTAGAGATTCAAAGGACAGATCCAAAAACATTCAGTACTTC.

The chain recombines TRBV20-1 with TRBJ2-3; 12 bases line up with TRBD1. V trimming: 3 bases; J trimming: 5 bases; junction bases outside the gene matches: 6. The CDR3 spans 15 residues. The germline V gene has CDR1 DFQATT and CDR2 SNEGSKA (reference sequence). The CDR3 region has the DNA TGCAGTGCTAGGTTGGGGACAGGGGGCATAGATACGCAGTATTTT. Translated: CSARLGTGGIDTQYF.

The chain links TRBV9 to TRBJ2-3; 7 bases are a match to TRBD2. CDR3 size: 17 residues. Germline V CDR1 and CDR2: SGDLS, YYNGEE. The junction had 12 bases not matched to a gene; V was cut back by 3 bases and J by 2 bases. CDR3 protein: CASSGAGVSQDTDTQYF. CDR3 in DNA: TGTGCCAGCAGCGGTGCGGGAGTCAGTCAAGACACAGATACGCAGTATTTT. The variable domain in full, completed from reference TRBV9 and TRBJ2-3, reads DSGVTQTPKHLITATGQRVTLRCSPRSGDLSVYWYQQSLDQGLQFLIQYYNGEERAKGNILERFSAQQFPDLHSELNLSSLELGDSALYFCASSGAGVSQDTDTQYFGPGTRLTVL.

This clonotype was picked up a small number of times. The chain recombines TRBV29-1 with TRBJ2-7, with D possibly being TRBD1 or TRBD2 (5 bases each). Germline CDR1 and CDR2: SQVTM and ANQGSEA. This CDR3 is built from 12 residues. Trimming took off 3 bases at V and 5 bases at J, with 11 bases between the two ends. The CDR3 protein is CSVDSRDDEQYF. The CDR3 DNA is TGCAGCGTTGATTCCAGGGACGACGAGCAGTACTTC.

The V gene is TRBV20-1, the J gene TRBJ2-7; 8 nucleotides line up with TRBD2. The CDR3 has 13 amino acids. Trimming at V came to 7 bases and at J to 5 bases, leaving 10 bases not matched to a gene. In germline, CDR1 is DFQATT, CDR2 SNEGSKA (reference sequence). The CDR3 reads CSVAAGGTDEQYF. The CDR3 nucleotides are TGCAGTGTTGCCGCGGGAGGAACGGACGAGCAGTACTTC.

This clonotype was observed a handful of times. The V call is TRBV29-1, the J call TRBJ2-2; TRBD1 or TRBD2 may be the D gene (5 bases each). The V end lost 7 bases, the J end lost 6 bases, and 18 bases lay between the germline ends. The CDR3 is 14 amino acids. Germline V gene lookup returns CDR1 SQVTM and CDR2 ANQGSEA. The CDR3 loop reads CSADRDPPAGELFF. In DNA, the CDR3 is TGCAGCGCCGATAGGGACCCTCCCGCCGGGGAGCTGTTTTTT.

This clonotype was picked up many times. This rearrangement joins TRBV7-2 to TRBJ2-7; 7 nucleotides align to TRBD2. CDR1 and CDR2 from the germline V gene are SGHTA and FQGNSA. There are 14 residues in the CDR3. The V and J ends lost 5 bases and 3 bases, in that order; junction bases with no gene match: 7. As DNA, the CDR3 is TGTGCCAGCAGCGCCTCGGGGGGTCTCTACGAGCAGTACTTC. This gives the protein CASSASGGLYEQYF. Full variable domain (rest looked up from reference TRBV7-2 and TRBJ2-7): GAGVSQSPSNKVTEKGKDVELRCDPISGHTALYWYRQSLGQGLEFLIYFQGNSAPDKSGLPSDRFSAERTGGSVSTLTIQRTQQEDSAVYLCASSASGGLYEQYFGPGTRLTVT.

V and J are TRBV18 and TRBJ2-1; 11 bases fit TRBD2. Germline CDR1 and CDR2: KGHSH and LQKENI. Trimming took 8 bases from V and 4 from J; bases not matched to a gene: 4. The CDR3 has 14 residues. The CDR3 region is CASTTSGAYNEQFF. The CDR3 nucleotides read TGTGCCAGCACGACTAGCGGGGCGTACAATGAGCAGTTCTTC.

The CDR3 DNA reads TGTGCCAGCAGCTTCACTCCGGTAACCTACGAGCAGTACTTC. It yields the protein CASSFTPVTYEQYF. The gene calls are TRBV5-4 and TRBJ2-7, with D uncertain. The CDR3 sequence is 14 residues long. V dropped 2 bases and J dropped 2 bases, with 11 bases sitting between them. Germline lookup yields CDR1 SGHNT and CDR2 YYREEE (reference sequence). The variable domain in full, with the rest retrieved from reference TRBV5-4 and TRBJ2-7, is ETGVTQSPTHLIKTRGQQVTLRCSSQSGHNTVSWYQQALGQGPQFIFQYYREEENGRGNFPPRFSGLQFPNYSSELNVNALELDDSALYLCASSFTPVTYEQYFGPGTRLTVT.

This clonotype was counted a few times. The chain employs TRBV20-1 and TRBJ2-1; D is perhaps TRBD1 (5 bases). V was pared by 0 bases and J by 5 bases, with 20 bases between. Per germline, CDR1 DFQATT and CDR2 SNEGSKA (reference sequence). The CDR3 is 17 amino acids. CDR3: CSARDFKVGPSHNEQFF. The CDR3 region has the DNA TGCAGTGCTAGAGATTTTAAGGTGGGGCCAAGCCACAATGAGCAGTTCTTC.

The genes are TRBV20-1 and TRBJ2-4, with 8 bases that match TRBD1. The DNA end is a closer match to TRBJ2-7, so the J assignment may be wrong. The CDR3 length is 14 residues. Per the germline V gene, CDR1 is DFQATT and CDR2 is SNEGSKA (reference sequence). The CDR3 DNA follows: TGCAGTGCTCAAGAGCTGGACAGGGATTACGAGCAGTACTTC. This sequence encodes CSAQELDRDYEQYF.

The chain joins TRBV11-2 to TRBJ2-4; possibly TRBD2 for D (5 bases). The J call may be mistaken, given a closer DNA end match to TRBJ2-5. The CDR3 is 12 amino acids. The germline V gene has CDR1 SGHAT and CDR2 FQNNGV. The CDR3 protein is CASSLVGKTQYF. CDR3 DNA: TGTGCCAGCAGCTTAGTCGGGAAGACCCAGTACTTC.

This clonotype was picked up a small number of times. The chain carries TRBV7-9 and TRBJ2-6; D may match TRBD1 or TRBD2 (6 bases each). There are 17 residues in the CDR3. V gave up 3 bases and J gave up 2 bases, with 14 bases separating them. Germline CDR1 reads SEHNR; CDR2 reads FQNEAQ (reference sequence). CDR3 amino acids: CASSFALGGTGANVLTF. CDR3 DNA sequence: TGTGCCAGCAGCTTCGCCTTAGGGGGGACTGGGGCCAACGTCCTGACTTTC.

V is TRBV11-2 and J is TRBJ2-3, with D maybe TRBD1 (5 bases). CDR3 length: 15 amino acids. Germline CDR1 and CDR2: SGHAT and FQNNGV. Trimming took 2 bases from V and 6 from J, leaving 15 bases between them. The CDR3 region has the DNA TGTGCCAGCAGCTTAAGTTCTGGGAACAGGGATACGCAGTATTTT. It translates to CASSLSSGNRDTQYF.

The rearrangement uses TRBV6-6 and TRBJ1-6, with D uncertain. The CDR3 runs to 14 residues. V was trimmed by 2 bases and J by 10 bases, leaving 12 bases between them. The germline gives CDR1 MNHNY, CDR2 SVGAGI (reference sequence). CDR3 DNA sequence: TGTGCCAGCAGTTACGTCGGAGAGAACTCACCCCTCCACTTT. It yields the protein CASSYVGENSPLHF.

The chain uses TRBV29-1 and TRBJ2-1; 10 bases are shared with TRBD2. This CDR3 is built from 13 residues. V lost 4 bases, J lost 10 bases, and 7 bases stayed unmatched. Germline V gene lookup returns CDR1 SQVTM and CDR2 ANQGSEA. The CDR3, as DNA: TGCAGCGTTGTTCTAGCGGGAGCAGGAGAGCAGTTCTTC. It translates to CSVVLAGAGEQFF.

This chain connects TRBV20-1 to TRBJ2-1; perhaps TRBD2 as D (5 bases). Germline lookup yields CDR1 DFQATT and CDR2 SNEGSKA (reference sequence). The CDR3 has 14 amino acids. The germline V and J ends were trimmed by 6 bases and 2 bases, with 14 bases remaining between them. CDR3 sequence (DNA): TGCAGTGCGTGGAGGAGAACGGCCTACAATGAGCAGTTCTTC. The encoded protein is CSAWRRTAYNEQFF.

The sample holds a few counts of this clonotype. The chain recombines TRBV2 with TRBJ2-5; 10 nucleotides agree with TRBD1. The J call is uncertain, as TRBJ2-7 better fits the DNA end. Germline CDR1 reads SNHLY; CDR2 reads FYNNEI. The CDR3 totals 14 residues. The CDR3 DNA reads TGTGCCAGCAATACGGGACAGGGGATCCACGAGCAGTACTTC. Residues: CASNTGQGIHEQYF.

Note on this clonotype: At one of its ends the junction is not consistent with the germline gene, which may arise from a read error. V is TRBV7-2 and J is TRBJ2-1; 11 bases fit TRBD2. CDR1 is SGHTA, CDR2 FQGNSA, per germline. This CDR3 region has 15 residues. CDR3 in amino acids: CAGSWGTSGYNEQFF. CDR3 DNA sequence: TGTGCCGGCAGCTGGGGGACTAGCGGCTACAATGAGCAGTTCTTC.

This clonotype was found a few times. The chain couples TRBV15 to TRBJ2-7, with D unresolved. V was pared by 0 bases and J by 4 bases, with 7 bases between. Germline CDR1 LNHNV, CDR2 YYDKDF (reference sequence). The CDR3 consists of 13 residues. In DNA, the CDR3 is TGTGCCACCAGCAGAGATCCCAAGTACGAGCAGTACTTC. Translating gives CATSRDPKYEQYF.

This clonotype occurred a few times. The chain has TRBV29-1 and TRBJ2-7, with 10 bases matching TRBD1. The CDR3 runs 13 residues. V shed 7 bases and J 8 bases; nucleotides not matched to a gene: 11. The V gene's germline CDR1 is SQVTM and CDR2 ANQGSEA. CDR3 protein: CSALQTGGIKQYF. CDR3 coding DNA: TGCAGCGCCCTTCAGACAGGGGGCATAAAGCAGTACTTC.

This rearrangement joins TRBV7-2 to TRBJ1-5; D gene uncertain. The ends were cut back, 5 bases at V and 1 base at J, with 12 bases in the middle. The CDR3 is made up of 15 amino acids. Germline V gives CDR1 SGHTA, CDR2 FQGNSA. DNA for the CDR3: TGTGCCAGCAGCCGGGGAGGCATCAGCAATCAGCCCCAGCATTTT. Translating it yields CASSRGGISNQPQHF.

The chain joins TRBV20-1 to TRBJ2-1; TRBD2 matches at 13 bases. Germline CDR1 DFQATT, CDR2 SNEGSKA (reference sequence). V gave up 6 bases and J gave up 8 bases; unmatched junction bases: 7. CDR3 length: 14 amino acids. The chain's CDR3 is CSAPGLAGSYEQFF. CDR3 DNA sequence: TGCAGTGCGCCGGGACTAGCGGGAAGCTATGAGCAGTTCTTC.

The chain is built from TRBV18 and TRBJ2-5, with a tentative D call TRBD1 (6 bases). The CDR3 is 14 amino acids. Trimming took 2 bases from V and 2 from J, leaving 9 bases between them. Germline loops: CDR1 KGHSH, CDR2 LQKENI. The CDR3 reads CASSPGQSQETQYF. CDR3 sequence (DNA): TGTGCCAGCTCACCAGGACAGTCTCAAGAGACCCAGTACTTC.

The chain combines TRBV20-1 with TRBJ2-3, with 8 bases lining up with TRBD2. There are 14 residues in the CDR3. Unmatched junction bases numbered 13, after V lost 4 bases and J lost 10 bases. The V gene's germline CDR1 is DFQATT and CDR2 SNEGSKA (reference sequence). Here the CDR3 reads CSAKPAGEGPPQYF. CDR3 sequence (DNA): TGCAGTGCTAAGCCAGCGGGAGAGGGGCCCCCGCAGTATTTT.